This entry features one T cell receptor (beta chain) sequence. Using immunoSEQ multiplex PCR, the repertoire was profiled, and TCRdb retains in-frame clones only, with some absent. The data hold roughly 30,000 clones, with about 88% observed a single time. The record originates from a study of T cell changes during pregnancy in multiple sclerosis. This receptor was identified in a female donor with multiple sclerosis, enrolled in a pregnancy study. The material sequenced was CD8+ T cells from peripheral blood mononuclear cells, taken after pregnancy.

CDR3 sequence reads: CAIPLRLREGRKSNEQFF. The CDR3 bases are TGTGCCATCCCGCTAAGACTGCGGGAGGGCCGAAAAAGCAATGAGCAGTTCTTC. The V gene is TRBV10-3, the J gene TRBJ2-1; 9 nucleotides match TRBD2. The CDR3 covers 18 residues. The ends lost 8 bases at V and 6 bases at J; junction bases unmatched: 20. CDR1 and CDR2 (germline): ENHRY, SYGVKD.